The clone carrying this TCR beta chain is a singleton in its sample. The CDR3 is 14 amino acids. Trimming cost V 5 bases and J 2 bases; bases outside gene matches: 5. Germline assignment: CDR1 SGHTA and CDR2 FQGNSA. Profiling relied on immunoSEQ multiplex PCR, and the TCRdb table lists in-frame clones only, not all of them. The repertoire consists of about 15,000 clones, with approximately 86% occurring once and the leading ten covering approximately 15%. The data derive from a study of blood T cell repertoires in COVID-19. Study details: The cDNA or gDNA used as material had been derived from T cells, B-cell-depleted T cells, or PBMCs.

The sample comprised peripheral blood. The TCR originated in a human donor in a cohort sampled during active COVID-19. This chain joins TRBV7-2 and TRBJ2-7; 8 bases line up with TRBD1. The CDR3 DNA reads as TGTGCCAGCAGCAAGACAGGGGAGACCTACGAGCAGTACTTC. Amino acids: CASSKTGETYEQYF.